The 21 T cell receptor beta chains below come from one sample, sequenced in a study of T cell repertoires in cytomegalovirus infection. From the reads, TCRdb called clonotypes with MiXCR, one entry per CDR3 protein. This sample has about 830,000 distinct CDR3 sequences, with roughly 33% found just once. These TCRs are of unknown antigen specificity. Specimen: cultured CD8+ T cells from PBMCs, collected from culture after CMV antigen stimulation. All receptors come from a human donor in good health (CMV status not recorded). Some clones in this sample may be carry-over from other donors' samples.

This clonotype was counted a few times. The rearrangement uses TRBV4-1 and TRBJ1-1; 7 bases agree with TRBD1. Germline V gene lookup returns CDR1 MGHRA and CDR2 YSYEKL. The CDR3 consists of 16 residues. J gave up 0 bases and V 8 bases, and 12 bases lay outside the gene matches. Written as DNA, the CDR3 is TGCGCCAGCGCCCCCAGACAGGGAGATATGAACACTGAAGCTTTCTTT. It specifies CASAPRQGDMNTEAFF.

This rearrangement joins TRBV2 to TRBJ1-4, with a tentative D call TRBD1 (5 bases). V was trimmed by 6 bases and J by 2 bases, leaving 10 bases between them. CDR1 is SNHLY, CDR2 FYNNEI, per germline. CDR3 length: 14 residues. The CDR3 here is CASRKTETNEKLFF. Written as DNA, the CDR3 is TGTGCCAGCAGGAAGACAGAGACTAATGAAAAACTGTTTTTT.

This chain joins TRBV11-2 and TRBJ1-4; D ambiguous. Germline V CDR1 and CDR2: SGHAT, FQNNGV. The ends were cut back, 3 bases at V and 4 bases at J, with 12 bases in the middle. The CDR3 consists of 15 residues. The CDR3 nucleotides are TGTGCCAGCAGCTTCTCACGTTCCGGTAATGAAAAACTGTTTTTT. Amino acid sequence: CASSFSRSGNEKLFF.

The rearrangement joins TRBV23-1 to TRBJ2-5; 10 bases fit TRBD1. TRBV23-1 is sorted into the ORF group, with uncertain function. There are 15 residues in the CDR3. Trimming removed 3 bases from V and 4 bases from J; junction bases left unmatched: 5. This chain's CDR3 is CASSHARDRGETQYF. CDR3 DNA sequence: TGCGCCAGCAGTCACGCTCGGGACAGGGGAGAGACCCAGTACTTC.

The CDR3 protein is CASSPRGQGFNEQFF. The CDR3 nucleotides read TGTGCCAGCAGCCCGAGGGGACAGGGATTCAATGAGCAGTTCTTC. This chain joins TRBV7-9 and TRBJ2-1; 9 bases match TRBD1. Germline-derived CDR1 and CDR2 are SEHNR and FQNEAQ (reference sequence). V lost 5 bases and J lost 6; bases outside the gene matches: 8. This CDR3 comprises 15 residues.

A single count supports this clonotype. This rearrangement joins TRBV28 to TRBJ2-7; tentatively, D is TRBD1 or TRBD2 (5 bases each). Trimming cost V 4 bases and J 6 bases, with 10 bases left between them. The CDR3 covers 12 residues. Germline V lookup: CDR1 MDHEN, CDR2 SYDVKM. The CDR3 reads CASSSGPGEQYV. The CDR3 nucleotides read TGTGCCAGCAGTTCGGGACCAGGCGAGCAGTACGTC.

V is TRBV12-3 or TRBV12-4 and J is TRBJ2-5; tentatively, D is TRBD1 (6 bases). The V and J ends lost 3 bases and 5 bases respectively, with 13 bases between them. The CDR3 contains 14 residues. CDR3 region: CASSLARGYETQYF. As DNA, the CDR3 is TGTGCCAGCAGTTTGGCCAGGGGATACGAGACCCAGTACTTC.

V gene TRBV4-1 combines with J gene TRBJ2-2; D is perhaps TRBD1 (6 bases). Germline CDR1 reads MGHRA; CDR2 reads YSYEKL. The CDR3 spans 14 residues. V dropped 3 bases and J dropped 6 bases, with 11 bases sitting between them. In DNA form, the CDR3 reads TGCGCCAGCAGCCACACCTCAGGGGCCGGGGAGCTGTTTTTT. Its translation: CASSHTSGAGELFF.

The chain combines TRBV7-6 with TRBJ2-2, with TRBD1 identical over 7 bases. CDR1 SGHVS and CDR2 FNYEAQ come from the germline V gene. J lost 4 bases, V lost 2 bases, and 22 bases had no gene match. The CDR3 is 21 amino acids. Here the CDR3 reads CASSLMALLDPGQLFTGELFF. The CDR3 region has the DNA TGTGCCAGCAGCTTAATGGCTCTCCTAGATCCGGGACAGCTTTTCACCGGGGAGCTGTTTTTT.

This clonotype was found many times. The chain's CDR3 is CASSSEPGGYEQYF. CDR3 in DNA: TGTGCCAGCAGCTCGGAACCCGGGGGCTACGAGCAGTACTTC. The chain employs TRBV7-8 and TRBJ2-7; possibly TRBD2 for D (6 bases). There are 14 residues in the CDR3. V shed 4 bases and J shed 3 bases, with 13 bases lying between them. The germline V gene has CDR1 SGHVS and CDR2 FQNEAQ. Variable domain in full (rest from reference TRBV7-8 and TRBJ2-7): GAGVSQSPRYKVAKRGQDVALRCDPISGHVSLFWYQQALGQGPEFLTYFQNEAQLDKSGLPSDRFFAERPEGSVSTLKIQRTQQEDSAVYLCASSSEPGGYEQYFGPGTRLTVT.

The chain recombines TRBV27 with TRBJ2-3; D may match TRBD1 or TRBD2 (5 bases each). Trimming removed 6 bases from V and 6 bases from J, with 19 bases in between. The CDR3 is 15 amino acids. Germline-derived CDR1 and CDR2 are MNHEY and SMNVEV (reference sequence). The DNA of the CDR3 is TGTGCCAGCAGCCCAAAGGGGCGCGAGGGGGATACGCAGTATTTT. Its protein product is CASSPKGREGDTQYF.

V and J are TRBV4-3 and TRBJ2-2; 9 positions match TRBD1. Germline values: CDR1 LGHNA, CDR2 YSLEER. CDR3 length equals 17 residues. Losses at the gene ends were 1 base for V and 1 base for J; bases not matched to a gene: 4. The CDR3 loop reads CASSQGDRVLNTGELFF. The CDR3 DNA follows: TGCGCCAGCAGCCAAGGGGACAGGGTATTGAACACCGGGGAGCTGTTTTTT.

The V gene is TRBV29-1, the J gene TRBJ1-2, with TRBD1 matching 7 bases. The trim removed 5 bases at V and 0 bases at J, leaving 6 bases unmatched. Germline CDR1 reads SQVTM; CDR2 reads ANQGSEA. This CDR3 contains 14 residues. CDR3 sequence reads: CSVHQGVANYGYTF. The CDR3 coding sequence is TGCAGCGTTCATCAGGGGGTGGCTAACTATGGCTACACCTTC.

Concerning this clonotype: A much larger clone sits a single nucleotide away, making a read error possible. The rearrangement joins TRBV7-2 to TRBJ2-1, with D perhaps TRBD2 (5 bases). The CDR3 contains 15 residues. Germline V gene sequence: CDR1 SGHTA, CDR2 FQGNSA. The chain's CDR3 is CASRSDYSSYNEEFF. The CDR3 nucleotides read TGTGCCAGCAGATCTGACTACAGCTCCTACAATGAGGAGTTCTTC.

V is TRBV4-1 and J is TRBJ1-5; D is perhaps TRBD1 (5 bases). V gave up 2 bases and J gave up 6 bases, with 8 bases separating them. Germline loops: CDR1 MGHRA, CDR2 YSYEKL. The CDR3 contains 13 residues. CDR3 in amino acids: CASSQRGSQPQHF. The CDR3 nucleotides read TGCGCCAGCAGCCAAAGGGGAAGTCAGCCCCAGCATTTT.

As regards this clonotype: A much larger clone differs from this one at a single base, so this may be a read error. The chain couples TRBV7-2 to TRBJ1-1; D may be TRBD1 (6 bases). The CDR3 contains 15 residues. Germline V CDR1 and CDR2: SGHTA, FQGNSA. CDR3 loop: CVSSHLGRGNTEAFF. The CDR3 DNA follows: TGTGTCAGCAGCCACCTGGGCAGGGGGAACACTGAAGCTTTCTTT.

This clonotype was counted ten times or more. The rearrangement links TRBV7-9 to TRBJ1-3; perhaps TRBD1 as D (5 bases). Germline V lookup: CDR1 SEHNR, CDR2 FQNEAQ (reference sequence). This CDR3 is 16 amino acids long. V lost 4 bases and J lost 0, with 13 bases in between. The chain's CDR3 is CASSSPGVSSGNTIYF. The CDR3 bases are TGTGCCAGCAGCTCCCCGGGGGTATCCTCTGGAAACACCATATATTTT.

This clonotype was counted ten times or more. The rearrangement joins TRBV7-8 to TRBJ1-2; 7 bases fit TRBD1. Germline loops: CDR1 SGHVS, CDR2 FQNEAQ. V lost 1 base, J lost 7 bases, and 3 bases stayed unmatched. The CDR3 is 13 residues long. The CDR3 bases are TGTGCCAGCAGCTTAGAGACAGGGCCTGGCTACACCTTC. The encoded protein is CASSLETGPGYTF.

This clonotype was detected once. The junction departs from germline at one end; a sequencing error may be responsible. The chain is built from TRBV7-7 and TRBJ2-5; D perhaps matches TRBD1 (6 bases). The CDR3 runs 14 residues. CDR1 is SSHAT and CDR2 is FNYEAQ in the germline V gene (reference sequence). The CDR3 here is CASSAIDRQETQYF. CDR3 sequence (DNA): TGTGCTAGCAGCGCGATCGACAGGCAAGAGACCCAGTACTTC.

This clonotype was counted ten times or more. In DNA form, the CDR3 reads TGTGCCAGCACCCCAGAGGGGCTCATCTATGGCTACACCTTC. Translated, it gives CASTPEGLIYGYTF. J is TRBJ1-2 and V is TRBV28; possible D gene TRBD1, 5 bases. The CDR3 totals 14 residues. Germline loops: CDR1 MDHEN, CDR2 SYDVKM. The V end was cut by 7 bases, the J end by 4 bases, with 16 bases between.

A remark on this clonotype: The junction departs from the called germline gene at one end, perhaps through a read error. The chain is built from TRBV6-8 and TRBJ1-2; the D is unclear. The CDR3 consists of 13 residues. CDR1 MNHGY and CDR2 SAAAGT come from the germline V gene. In DNA, the CDR3 is TGTGCCAACAGTTTCGGCCACAAGCGTGGCTACACCTTC. Translation: CANSFGHKRGYTF.